The 27 T cell receptor beta chains presented below share a single source sample, sequenced in a study of T cells in Graves' hyperthyroidism and ophthalmopathy. Using RNA transcripts as the source, TCR beta CDR3 regions were amplified. Initially, a first-round RT-PCR of the TCR CDR3 employed the HTBI primer set. TCRdb re-called the multiplex PCR reads with MiXCR, one entry per CDR3 protein. This sample has more than 300,000 distinct CDR3 sequences, with approximately 18% found just once. The sequencing input was blood. These receptors were collected from a young woman with Graves' hyperthyroidism that later progressed to Graves' ophthalmopathy.

The table lists this clonotype with a few counts. The CDR3, as DNA: TGTGCCAGCAGACGTGCAAGCAATGAGCAGTTCTTC. It encodes CASRRASNEQFF. The chain links TRBV7-9 to TRBJ2-1; D uncertain. Germline CDR1 and CDR2: SEHNR and FQNEAQ (reference sequence). With 6 bases removed from V and 6 bases from J, the gap between germline ends came to 9 bases. This CDR3 region has 12 residues. Full variable domain (rest looked up from reference TRBV7-9 and TRBJ2-1): DTGVSQNPRHKITKRGQNVTFRCDPISEHNRLYWYRQTLGQGPEFLTYFQNEAQLEKSRLLSDRFSAERPKGSFSTLEIQRTEQGDSAMYLCASRRASNEQFFGPGTRLTVL.

This clonotype was seen once. One junction end disagrees with the germline gene, perhaps due to a read error. This chain uses TRBV19 with TRBJ1-5; D is unclear. This CDR3 contains 15 residues. Germline CDR1 and CDR2: LNHDA and SQIVND (reference sequence). Written as DNA, the CDR3 is TGTGCCAGTAGCATAGGAGCTGCACGCAATCAGCCCCAGCATTTT. It specifies CASSIGAARNQPQHF.

This chain uses TRBV7-9 with TRBJ2-2, with 9 bases aligning to TRBD1. V was clipped by 5 bases and J by 0 bases; unmatched bases: 4. This CDR3 contains 16 residues. Germline V gene sequence: CDR1 SEHNR, CDR2 FQNEAQ (reference sequence). CDR3 sequence reads: CASSPGQGPNTGELFF. The CDR3, as DNA: TGTGCCAGCAGCCCCGGACAGGGGCCGAACACCGGGGAGCTGTTTTTT.

This chain joins TRBV19 and TRBJ1-6, with D possibly TRBD1 on 5 matching bases. Trimming took 8 bases from V and 1 from J, leaving 12 bases between them. This CDR3 spans 15 amino acids. Germline assignment: CDR1 LNHDA and CDR2 SQIVND (reference sequence). CDR3 sequence: CASSQGMSYNSPLHF. CDR3 DNA: TGTGCCAGTTCGCAGGGAATGTCCTATAATTCACCCCTCCACTTT.

Note on this clonotype: This may be a read error: a much more frequent sequence differs by one nucleotide. CDR3 DNA: TGTGCCAGCGGTTTAGCGGGGTTAGATACGCAGTATTTT. Translating gives CASGLAGLDTQYF. This chain connects TRBV12-3 or TRBV12-4 to TRBJ2-3; TRBD2 matches 8 bases. CDR3 length: 13 amino acids.

This clonotype occurred a few times. The J gene is TRBJ1-2, the V gene TRBV5-1; no clear D. CDR3 length equals 15 residues. The V end lost 0 bases, the J end lost 8 bases, and 17 bases lay between the germline ends. Germline V CDR1 and CDR2: SGHRS, YFSETQ. The CDR3 sequence: CASSLARRDSSGYTF. CDR3 in DNA: TGCGCCAGCAGCTTGGCCCGAAGGGATAGTTCGGGCTACACCTTC.

This rearrangement joins TRBV6-2 or TRBV6-3 to TRBJ2-7; 7 bases agree with TRBD1. CDR3 length equals 14 residues. The V and J ends lost 5 bases and 3 bases, in that order; junction bases with no gene match: 7. Germline V gives CDR1 MNHEY, CDR2 SVGEGT. CDR3 bases: TGTGCCAGCAGTCGCGACAGGGACCTCTACGAGCAGTACGTC. Its translation: CASSRDRDLYEQYV.

This clonotype was seen repeatedly, ten times or more. The rearrangement joins TRBV27 to TRBJ1-4; D gene ambiguous. The CDR3 runs 14 residues. Germline lookup yields CDR1 MNHEY and CDR2 SMNVEV (reference sequence). V was cut by 5 bases and J by 0 bases, with 7 bases left in between. CDR3 in amino acids: CASSVEPTNEKLFF. DNA for the CDR3: TGTGCCAGCAGTGTTGAACCAACTAATGAAAAACTGTTTTTT.

DNA for the CDR3: TGTGCCTGGAGTGTGGGGACAGGGGTTCGGTATGGCTACACCTTC. As protein: CAWSVGTGVRYGYTF. The V gene is TRBV30, the J gene TRBJ1-2; TRBD1 aligns across 10 bases. The V and J ends lost 0 bases and 5 bases, in that order; junction bases with no gene match: 6. Germline CDR1 reads GTSNPN; CDR2 reads SVGIG (reference sequence). The CDR3 is 15 residues long.

Concerning this clonotype: It may be a read error: a sequence one base away is much more abundant. The J gene is TRBJ1-2, the V gene TRBV9, with D possibly TRBD1 on 6 matching bases. Germline CDR1 SGDLS, CDR2 YYNGEE. This CDR3 spans 14 amino acids. Trimming took off 6 bases at V and 7 bases at J, with 19 bases between the two ends. CDR3 loop: CASTTRSQGSGYTF. The DNA of the CDR3 is TGTGCCAGCACCACCCGTTCCCAGGGGTCTGGCTACACCTTC.

The sample holds a few counts of this clonotype. The chain employs TRBV7-9 and TRBJ1-4, with 9 bases that match TRBD1. Per the germline V gene, CDR1 is SEHNR and CDR2 is FQNEAQ (reference sequence). The CDR3 sequence is 14 residues long. After removal of 5 bases from V and 7 bases from J, the junction contained 5 bases not matched to a gene. CDR3 DNA: TGTGCCAGCAGCGGTGACAGGGGGATTGAAAAACTGTTTTTT. Protein sequence: CASSGDRGIEKLFF.

The table lists this clonotype with many counts. The J gene is TRBJ2-1, the V gene TRBV6-1; D might be TRBD1 or TRBD2, each matching 6 bases. Germline lookup yields CDR1 MNHNS and CDR2 SASEGT. CDR3 length: 16 amino acids. V lost 5 bases to trimming and J lost 7 bases, with 21 bases between them. CDR3 sequence (DNA): TGTGCCAGCAGTATAGAAGCAGGGGCCGCGGGGAATGAGCAGTTCTTC. This translates into CASSIEAGAAGNEQFF.

The chain recombines TRBV20-1 with TRBJ2-7; D possibly corresponds to TRBD2 (6 bases). The germline V gene encodes CDR1 DFQATT and CDR2 SNEGSKA (reference sequence). This CDR3 has 14 residues. V lost 0 bases and J lost 1, with 10 bases in between. The CDR3 bases are TGCAGTGCTAGAGATAGGAGGGGATCCTACGAGCAGTACTTC. Translation gives CSARDRRGSYEQYF.

This clonotype was picked up a small number of times. The J gene is TRBJ1-1, the V gene TRBV20-1; D is uncertain. The germline V gene encodes CDR1 DFQATT and CDR2 SNEGSKA (reference sequence). CDR3 length equals 16 residues. Trimming left V 0 bases short and J 5 bases short, with 19 bases between. In nucleotides, the CDR3 is TGCAGTGCTAGAGAAAAAGGACCTCTACCAAGGACTGAAGCTTTCTTT. Protein product: CSAREKGPLPRTEAFF.

The J gene is TRBJ2-7, the V gene TRBV6-2 or TRBV6-3; no clear D. The ends were cut back, 5 bases at V and 1 base at J, with 18 bases in the middle. Germline V gene data show CDR1 as MNHEY and CDR2 as SVGEGT. The CDR3 loop spans 16 amino acids. Here the CDR3 DNA reads TGTGCCAGCAGTCCGCTCTCGAGACTGTCTTCCTACGAGCAGTACTTC. Its translation is CASSPLSRLSSYEQYF.

This clonotype occurred many times. This chain links TRBV3-1 with TRBJ2-4, with unresolved D. CDR3 length: 12 amino acids. From germline, CDR1 is LGHDT and CDR2 YNNKEL (reference sequence). V lost 2 bases, J lost 12 bases, and 11 bases lay in between. The CDR3 bases are TGTGCCAGCAGCCAACTGCATGCAGCTCAGTACTTC. It yields the protein CASSQLHAAQYF.

This sequence joins TRBV5-8 and TRBJ1-2; tentatively, D is TRBD1 (5 bases). Germline V gives CDR1 SGHTS, CDR2 YDEGEE. The CDR3 totals 17 residues. Trimming pared 0 bases from V and 8 bases from J, leaving 23 bases between. The CDR3, as DNA: TGTGCCAGCAGCTTGGCCGATGGGACCGCTGGACGATACGGCTACACCTTC. It specifies CASSLADGTAGRYGYTF.

Ten or more counts support this clonotype. CDR3 residues: CSAREPRGFTDTQYF. CDR3 DNA: TGCAGTGCTAGAGAGCCCCGGGGGTTCACAGATACGCAGTATTTT. The chain uses TRBV20-1 and TRBJ2-3; perhaps TRBD2 as D (6 bases). V gave up 0 bases and J gave up 2 bases, with 12 bases separating them. CDR1 is DFQATT, CDR2 SNEGSKA, per germline (reference sequence). The CDR3 consists of 15 residues.

V gene TRBV7-3 combines with J gene TRBJ1-1; the match to TRBD1 covers 9 bases. Germline V CDR1 and CDR2: SGHTA, FQGTGA. J was trimmed by 2 bases and V by 2 bases; bases with no gene match: 6. This CDR3 contains 16 residues. DNA of the CDR3: TGTGCCAGCAGCTTACAGGACAGGGGAGGAAACACTGAAGCTTTCTTT. This sequence encodes CASSLQDRGGNTEAFF.

In this sample, this clonotype turned up many times. This chain joins TRBV20-1 and TRBJ1-3; D gene uncertain. The CDR3 is made up of 12 amino acids. V was shortened by 5 bases and J by 0 bases, with 5 bases between the two germline ends. Germline-derived CDR1 and CDR2 are DFQATT and SNEGSKA (reference sequence). CDR3 in DNA: TGCAGTGCTCGGGGCTCTGGAAACACCATATATTTT. Translated: CSARGSGNTIYF.

This chain uses TRBV6-2 or TRBV6-3 with TRBJ2-1, with 7 bases that match TRBD2. Germline lookup yields CDR1 MNHEY and CDR2 SVGEGT. V trimming: 0 bases; J trimming: 0 bases; junction bases outside the gene matches: 5. The CDR3 runs 17 residues. This CDR3 reads CASSYSRGETSYNEQFF. DNA of the CDR3: TGTGCCAGCAGTTACTCCCGGGGGGAAACCTCCTACAATGAGCAGTTCTTC.

The sample holds many counts of this clonotype. This chain connects TRBV5-1 to TRBJ1-1; D is ambiguous. The CDR3 contains 14 residues. The germline gives CDR1 SGHRS, CDR2 YFSETQ. V was trimmed by 6 bases and J by 0 bases, leaving 12 bases between them. The CDR3 coding sequence is TGCGCCAGCACCCAAGGAGTTATGAACACTGAAGCTTTCTTT. Residues: CASTQGVMNTEAFF.

In this sample, this clonotype turned up a few times. The rearrangement joins TRBV4-1 to TRBJ1-1, with a tentative D call TRBD1 (5 bases). The CDR3 totals 14 residues. Per germline, CDR1 MGHRA and CDR2 YSYEKL. Trimming pared 6 bases from V and 4 bases from J, leaving 15 bases between. In nucleotides, the CDR3 is TGCGCCAGCAGACTCGGGGCCTCGGGCACTGAAGCTTTCTTT. Translation gives CASRLGASGTEAFF.

The chain has TRBV29-1 and TRBJ2-2, with TRBD1 matching over 9 bases. Per germline, CDR1 SQVTM and CDR2 ANQGSEA. With V trimmed by 5 bases and J by 0 bases, 10 bases remained unmatched. This CDR3 region has 17 residues. CDR3 nucleotide sequence: TGCAGCGTTCTATACAGGGGGCAGGGAGCGAACACCGGGGAGCTGTTTTTT. As protein: CSVLYRGQGANTGELFF.

The rearrangement links TRBV12-3 or TRBV12-4 to TRBJ2-1, with 10 bases identical to TRBD2. J lost 6 bases, V lost 3 bases, and 5 bases had no gene match. The CDR3 consists of 15 residues. The CDR3, as DNA: TGTGCCAGCAGTTTGAGCGGGGGGGCCGGCAATGAGCAGTTCTTC. The encoded protein is CASSLSGGAGNEQFF.

This clonotype was recorded many times. This chain links TRBV7-8 with TRBJ2-5, with a possible D match to TRBD2 (5 bases). V shed 3 bases and J shed 8 bases, with 7 bases lying between them. Germline V gene sequence: CDR1 SGHVS, CDR2 FQNEAQ. The CDR3 is 11 amino acids. This CDR3 is CASSFGVTQYF. DNA for the CDR3: TGTGCCAGCAGCTTCGGGGTAACCCAGTACTTC.

This clonotype was counted a few times. The chain joins TRBV5-1 to TRBJ1-2; 9 bases are a match to TRBD1. The J segment lost 6 bases and the V segment lost 1 base, leaving 1 base of the junction unmatched. Germline V gene data show CDR1 as SGHRS and CDR2 as YFSETQ. This CDR3 region has 13 residues. The CDR3: CASSLWDRDGYTF. In DNA form, the CDR3 reads TGCGCCAGCAGCTTGTGGGACAGGGATGGCTACACCTTC.